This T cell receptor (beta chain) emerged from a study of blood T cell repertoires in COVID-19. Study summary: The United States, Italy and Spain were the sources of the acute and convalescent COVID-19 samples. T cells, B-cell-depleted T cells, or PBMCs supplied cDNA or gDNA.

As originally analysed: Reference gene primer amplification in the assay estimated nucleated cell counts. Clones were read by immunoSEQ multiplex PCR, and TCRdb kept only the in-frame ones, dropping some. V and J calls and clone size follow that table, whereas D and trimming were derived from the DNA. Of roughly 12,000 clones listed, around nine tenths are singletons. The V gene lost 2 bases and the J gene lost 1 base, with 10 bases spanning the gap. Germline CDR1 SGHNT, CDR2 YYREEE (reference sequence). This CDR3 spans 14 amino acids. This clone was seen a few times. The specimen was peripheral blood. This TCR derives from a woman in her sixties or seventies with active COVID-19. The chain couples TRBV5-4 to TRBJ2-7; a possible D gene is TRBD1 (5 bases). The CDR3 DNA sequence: TGTGCCAGCAGCTTAGCAAAGGGGTCCTACGAGCAGTACTTC. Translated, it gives CASSLAKGSYEQYF.